The entry below gives a single T cell receptor (beta chain) sequence along with its context. Its antigen is unknown. No base-level quality is on record; no much larger clone is a single base apart. This specimen's treatment or condition label, per the study, means: roughly 11-day PBMC culture with coronavirus spike peptide pools or control peptides (ViraFEST assay). CD4+ T cells from unexposed donors were collected before the COVID-19 pandemic (2011-2018). To expand antigen-specific T cells with peptide pools and then pick out the expanded clonotypes through TCR sequencing, the study relied on the ViraFEST assay. Each well held 2.2 million or so PBMCs cultured in IMDM containing roughly 5% human AB serum and approximately 9.1 IU/ml IL-2, with around 9.7 ug/ml peptide pools added. Half of the culture medium was replaced with fresh IL-2-containing medium on days 3 and 7. CD4+ T cells were isolated after around ten days of culture through negative selection using the EasySep CD4+ T cell isolation kit. As cell numbers permitted, CD4+ T cells from unexposed donors were tested for reactivity to SARS-CoV-2 S and N and to four common cold coronavirus spike pools. Ficoll-Paque Plus gradient centrifugation was used to isolate PBMCs from whole blood, and the isolated PBMCs were then either used fresh or cryopreserved at -140C. Each culture condition was generally run in triplicate wells. The leukapheresis product for the unexposed donors was obtained through commercial purchase.

Library construction relied on PCR. DNA from cultured CD4+ T cells underwent TCR sequencing with the Oncomine TCR Beta short-read assay at the Johns Hopkins FTIC core. The QIAamp micro DNA kit was used to extract genomic DNA from the cultured CD4+ T cells. Oncomine TCR Beta libraries from cultured CD4+ T cells were pooled with unique dual indexes and sequenced on an Illumina iSeq 100. Per the original workflow: Non-productive sequences were filtered out, and CDR3s that did not start with C, did not end with F or W, or were shorter than 7 amino acids were discarded. The MANAFEST web application was used to identify antigen-specific clonotypes by comparing peptide-stimulated wells against reference wells and other culture wells. Positive clones required FDR below 0.05, an odds ratio above 5, and productive frequency above 0.1% in at least two of three replicate wells. Clonotypes that were significantly expanded in both SARS-CoV-2 spike wells and at least one common cold coronavirus spike condition were defined as cross-reactive. Levenshtein distances (stringdist) and unrooted phylogenetic trees (ape) in R version 3.6.1 were used to assess CDR3 homology. TCRdb itself trimmed the public reads at Q25 with fastp, ran MiXCR and retained productive beta chains. Rows are combined by CDR3 protein, so each entry shows the most common genes and DNA. The V and J calls and clone size are TCRdb's, not the authors'. The sample includes fewer than 10,000 distinct CDR3 sequences, with roughly a third observed a single time. The leading ten clones occupy 20% to 25% of the sample.

These data belong to a study of vaccination and CD4 T cells after COVID-19 (dated by TCRdb to 2021 to 2024). In the study overall: Six males and four females were included in the convalescent cohort, with two Hispanic individuals, seven Caucasians, two Asians and one multiracial person represented. The spike-specific CD4+ TCR repertoire was compared before and after mRNA vaccination in over nine COVID-19 convalescent patients and a handful of infection-naive healthy vaccine recipients. In control cultures, a CEFX viral epitope pool was used as positive control, an HIV-1 Nef peptide pool was used as negative control, or no peptide was added. Post-COVID blood samples from convalescent patients were collected a median of roughly 100 days after diagnosis, with a range of 35 to 161 days. Two doses of either the Pfizer-BioNTech BNT162b2 vaccine (n=8) or the Moderna mRNA-1273 vaccine (n=2) were administered to participants. At the TCR clonotype level, an earlier paper using these donors assessed memory CD4+ T cell crossreactivity between SARS-CoV-2 and common cold coronavirus spike proteins. Culture stimuli were overlapping spike peptide pools from SARS-CoV-2 and from the common cold coronaviruses HCoV-NL63, HCoV-OC43 and HCoV-229E. Post-vaccine blood samples were obtained a median of about 70 days after the second vaccine dose, with a range of roughly 13 to 250 days.

Overall study outcomes, separate from this receptor: The median number of SARS-CoV-2-reactive clonotypes rose from 20 to 25 after infection to 38 after vaccination, but the change was not significant. In convalescent patients, a median about 90% of post-vaccine SARS-CoV-2-reactive clones were detected only after vaccination, and vaccine-specific priming was suggested by this finding. Of the vaccine-specific clones in convalescent patients, 304 of 307, or nearly all, reacted only to SARS-CoV-2 spike and did not cross-react with common cold coronaviruses. The study included relatively few convalescent patients and did not analyze early timepoints after natural infection.

The trim is 0 bases for V and 0 bases for J, with a gap of 0 bases between the germline ends. The CDR3 numbers 12 residues from cysteine through phenylalanine. The CDR3 DNA has 36 bases and is translated from base 1. The germline V gene gives CDR1 as SGHDT and CDR2 as YYEEEE. Sequencing was performed on CD4+ T cells from blood, cultured in vitro. This sequence originates from a human donor in good health. The receptor chain draws on TRBV5-6 and TRBJ2-5, with no confidently assigned D gene. The CDR3 region has the sequence CASSLDQETQYF. The nucleotide sequence reads TGTGCCAGCAGCTTGGACCAAGAGACCCAGTACTTC.